Described below is a single T cell receptor beta chain sequence and its context. Its antigen is still unknown. Genomic DNA acted as the template from which TCR beta VDJ combination and CDR3 sequence profiling were carried out. TCRdb fed the reads into MiXCR, producing one record per CDR3 protein. The top ten clones hold approximately 40% of a sample with fewer than 300,000 distinct CDR3 sequences, roughly 82% of them seen once. This sample was taken from a study of CD8+CD57+ T cells in acquired aplastic anemia. Turning to the study itself: The study obtained an average of 3.2 ug of DNA from sorted CD4+ and CD8+ cells.

Points from the study as a whole: The study found no significant CD8+ Simpson's diversity difference between patients and controls.

An expansion of CD8+CD57+ cells by flow cytometry had been shown in patients chosen for sequencing. Patients were treatment-naive when blood was sampled. The TCR comes from a human donor with aplastic anemia. Sequencing was carried out using sorted CD4+, CD8+, or CD8+CD57+ T cells (not recorded which) from PBMCs.

The CDR3 sequence is CSPTWSGVSTDTQYF. The CDR3 nucleotides read TGCAGCCCGACCTGGAGCGGGGTCAGCACAGATACGCAGTATTTT. This chain joins TRBV29-1 and TRBJ2-3; 7 bases line up with TRBD2. CDR3 length: 15 amino acids. The trim removed 8 bases at V and 0 bases at J, leaving 11 bases unmatched. Germline V gives CDR1 SQVTM, CDR2 ANQGSEA.